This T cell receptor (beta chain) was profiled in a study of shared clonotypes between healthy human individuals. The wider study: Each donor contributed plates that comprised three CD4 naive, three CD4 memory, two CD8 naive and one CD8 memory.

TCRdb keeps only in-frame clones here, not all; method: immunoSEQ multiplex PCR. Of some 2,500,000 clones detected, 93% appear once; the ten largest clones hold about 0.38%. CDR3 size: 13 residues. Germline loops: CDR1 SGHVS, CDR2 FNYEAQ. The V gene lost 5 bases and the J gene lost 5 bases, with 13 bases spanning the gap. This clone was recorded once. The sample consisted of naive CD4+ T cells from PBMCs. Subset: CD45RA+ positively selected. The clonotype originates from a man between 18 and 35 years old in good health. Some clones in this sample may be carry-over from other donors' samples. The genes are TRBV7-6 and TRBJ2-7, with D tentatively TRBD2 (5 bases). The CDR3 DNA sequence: TGTGCCAGCAGCGAAGCTAGCTGGGACGAGCAGTACTTC. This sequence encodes CASSEASWDEQYF.